This entry lists 20 T cell receptor beta chains sequenced from one sample in a study of blood T cells in healthy people across ages. It was with a sample-barcoded 5' primer and a J-beta primer mix that a second PCR of roughly 6 to 12 cycles was run. MiXCR was run by TCRdb on the 5' RACE reads, yielding one entry per CDR3 protein. This table holds 700,000 or so distinct CDR3 sequences, approximately 40% found once. The sequencing input was blood. These receptors were obtained from a man at least 80 years old in good health.

In its sample, this clonotype was seen many times. The chain uses TRBV20-1 and TRBJ2-2; TRBD2 matches at 10 bases. The CDR3 is made up of 16 amino acids. Trimming removed 0 bases from V and 7 bases from J; junction bases left unmatched: 8. The V gene's germline CDR1 is DFQATT and CDR2 SNEGSKA (reference sequence). CDR3 protein: CSARDGAGGPVGELFF. The CDR3, as DNA: TGCAGTGCTAGAGATGGAGCGGGAGGGCCGGTCGGGGAGCTGTTTTTT.

This clonotype has a handful of counts. V gene TRBV6-2 or TRBV6-3 combines with J gene TRBJ2-1; 8 positions agree with TRBD2. Germline CDR1 reads MNHEY; CDR2 reads SVGEGT. This CDR3 comprises 15 residues. The V segment lost 3 bases and the J segment 6 bases; nucleotides outside the gene matches: 7. This CDR3 reads CASSYRVAGLNEQFF. The CDR3 DNA reads as TGTGCCAGCAGTTATAGGGTAGCGGGGCTCAATGAGCAGTTCTTC.

The J gene is TRBJ2-5, the V gene TRBV20-1, with D perhaps matching TRBD1 or TRBD2 (5 bases each). Germline V CDR1 and CDR2: DFQATT, SNEGSKA (reference sequence). The CDR3 has 14 amino acids. With 3 bases removed from V and 1 base from J, the gap between germline ends came to 12 bases. Here the CDR3 DNA reads TGCAGTGCTAGCCCCGGGGCAGTCCAAGAGACCCAGTACTTC. Its protein product is CSASPGAVQETQYF.

The V gene is TRBV20-1, the J gene TRBJ1-1; maybe TRBD1 (5 bases). The CDR3 is 13 amino acids. Per germline, CDR1 DFQATT and CDR2 SNEGSKA (reference sequence). V was clipped by 6 bases and J by 6 bases, with 17 bases between them. CDR3 region: CSAHRGRGAEAFF. Here the CDR3 DNA reads TGCAGTGCGCACCGCGGTCGGGGGGCTGAAGCTTTCTTT.

This clonotype was detected many times. This chain uses TRBV20-1 with TRBJ2-1; TRBD2 is a possible D gene (7 bases). In germline, CDR1 is DFQATT, CDR2 SNEGSKA (reference sequence). The CDR3 has 14 residues. V lost 2 bases and J lost 5, with 13 bases in between. The CDR3 spells CSARKGGGDNEQFF. CDR3 bases: TGCAGTGCTAGAAAGGGAGGGGGTGACAATGAGCAGTTCTTC.

About this clonotype: Germline is not matched at one junction end, which may reflect a read error. V gene TRBV5-8 combines with J gene TRBJ2-6; D may correspond to TRBD1 or TRBD2 (6 bases each). Per germline, CDR1 SGHTS and CDR2 YDEGEE. The CDR3 loop spans 16 amino acids. The CDR3: CAGSRGTNTGANVPTF. The DNA for the CDR3 is TGTGCCGGCAGCCGGGGGACAAACACTGGGGCCAACGTCCCGACTTTC.

This clonotype was recorded a few times. The rearrangement links TRBV20-1 to TRBJ2-1; no definite D call. V was trimmed by 6 bases and J by 2 bases, leaving 11 bases between them. CDR1 DFQATT and CDR2 SNEGSKA come from the germline V gene (reference sequence). This CDR3 region has 13 residues. The CDR3 coding sequence is TGCAGTGCGGATCGAAGCGCCTACAATGAGCAGTTCTTC. Protein: CSADRSAYNEQFF.

This clonotype appeared a single time. One end of the junction fails to match germline, which may point to a read error. The J gene is TRBJ2-1, the V gene TRBV6-2 or TRBV6-3; possibly TRBD2 for D (6 bases). Looked up from germline, CDR1 is MNHEY and CDR2 is SVGEGT. The CDR3 length is 13 residues. Written as DNA, the CDR3 is TGCGCCAGCGGGCTTGAGGGCTCCAATGAGCAGTTCTTC. Its translation: CASGLEGSNEQFF.

The V and J genes are TRBV7-9 and TRBJ2-5; D is perhaps TRBD2 (5 bases). The V gene's germline CDR1 is SEHNR and CDR2 FQNEAQ (reference sequence). V dropped 5 bases and J dropped 10 bases, with 17 bases sitting between them. This CDR3 has 13 amino acids. The CDR3 spells CASSRPTQEDQYF. DNA of the CDR3: TGTGCCAGCAGCCGCCCCACTCAGGAGGACCAGTACTTC.

This clonotype was seen only a few times. This chain links TRBV6-2 or TRBV6-3 with TRBJ1-2, with TRBD1 as a possible D gene (5 bases). CDR3 length: 17 amino acids. The germline gives CDR1 MNHEY, CDR2 SVGEGT. V shed 7 bases and J shed 0 bases, with 21 bases lying between them. CDR3 in DNA: TGTGCCAGCATCGAATCCGGGACCTTTTCCTCTAACTATGGCTACACCTTC. The encoded protein is CASIESGTFSSNYGYTF.

Remarks on this clonotype: The junction and the germline gene differ at one end; a read error may be behind it. The chain has TRBV6-5 and TRBJ2-5; 10 nucleotides line up with TRBD1. The CDR3 has 16 amino acids. In germline, CDR1 is MNHEY, CDR2 SVGAGI. The CDR3 coding sequence is TGTGCCGGCAGTACCGGGGCGACAGGGGGCAAGGAGACCCAGTACTTC. Protein sequence: CAGSTGATGGKETQYF.

The genes are TRBV2 and TRBJ2-1, with D perhaps assigned TRBD1 or TRBD2 (5 bases each). The assigned J gene may be wrong: the sequence end matches TRBJ2-7 better. The CDR3 has 15 amino acids. In germline, CDR1 is SNHLY, CDR2 FYNNEI. Written as DNA, the CDR3 is TGTGCCAGCAGTGATGACGGGGCTGCCTACAATGAGCAGTACTTC. As protein: CASSDDGAAYNEQYF.

The chain couples TRBV5-6 to TRBJ2-5, with D possibly matching TRBD1 (5 bases). CDR1 and CDR2 from the germline V gene are SGHDT and YYEEEE. The CDR3 consists of 14 residues. The V gene lost 3 bases and the J gene lost 3 bases, with 12 bases spanning the gap. The CDR3 spells CASSYRQTKETQYF. CDR3 nucleotide sequence: TGTGCCAGCAGCTACCGACAGACAAAAGAGACCCAGTACTTC.

This clonotype showed up just a few times. The rearrangement links TRBV5-1 to TRBJ2-3; no definite D call. The germline V and J ends were trimmed by 6 bases and 6 bases, with 14 bases remaining between them. Germline CDR1 SGHRS, CDR2 YFSETQ. This CDR3 contains 13 residues. CDR3 in amino acids: CASTTKGSDTQYF. The DNA of the CDR3 is TGCGCCAGCACTACGAAGGGTTCCGATACGCAGTATTTT.

As concerns this clonotype: Possible read error: a much larger clone is one base away. The chain employs TRBV24-1 and TRBJ2-3; possibly TRBD2 for D (5 bases). CDR3 length: 18 residues. CDR1 and CDR2 (germline): KGHDR, SFDVKD. DNA for the CDR3: TGTGCCGCCAGTGATCCCGGCCGCGGAGGTGGCGGCACAGATACGCAGTATTTT. Translation: CAASDPGRGGGGTDTQYF.

The rearrangement joins TRBV15 to TRBJ2-1; 9 bases are a match to TRBD2. CDR1 is LNHNV, CDR2 YYDKDF, per germline (reference sequence). The CDR3 has 15 residues. Trimming at V came to 8 bases and at J to 5 bases, leaving 10 bases not matched to a gene. The CDR3 nucleotides read TGTGCCACCGGTTCAGCGGGAGGTCCGGACAATGAGCAGTTCTTC. Protein product: CATGSAGGPDNEQFF.

The V call is TRBV14, the J call TRBJ2-1; D tentatively fits TRBD1 or TRBD2 (5 bases each). The CDR3 loop spans 15 amino acids. CDR1 is SGHDN and CDR2 is FVKESK in the germline V gene. Trimming stripped 4 bases from V and 7 bases from J, with 17 bases between. The CDR3 is CASSPGRDGYNEQFF. In DNA, the CDR3 is TGTGCCAGCAGCCCGGGCCGGGACGGGTATAATGAGCAGTTCTTC. Complete variable domain (other parts from reference TRBV14 and TRBJ2-1): EAGVTQFPSHSVIEKGQTVTLRCDPISGHDNLYWYRRVMGKEIKFLLHFVKESKQDESGMPNNRFLAERTGGTYSTLKVQPAELEDSGVYFCASSPGRDGYNEQFFGPGTRLTVL.

The V call is TRBV3-1, the J call TRBJ2-7, with 11 bases lining up with TRBD2. V trimming: 1 base; J trimming: 2 bases; junction bases outside the gene matches: 1. The CDR3 extends over 15 amino acids. The germline V gene has CDR1 LGHDT and CDR2 YNNKEL (reference sequence). CDR3 in amino acids: CASSQGGLAAYEQYF. The CDR3 DNA follows: TGTGCCAGCAGCCAAGGGGGACTAGCGGCCTACGAGCAGTACTTC.

The chain links TRBV20-1 to TRBJ1-5; D might be TRBD1 (5 bases). The V gene lost 6 bases and the J gene lost 5 bases, with 17 bases spanning the gap. This CDR3 region has 14 residues. Germline CDR1 and CDR2: DFQATT and SNEGSKA (reference sequence). The CDR3 DNA sequence: TGCAGTGCGGCCGGGCCCCGGGGGGATCAGCCCCAGCATTTT. Translated: CSAAGPRGDQPQHF.

The V and J genes are TRBV15 and TRBJ1-2; D uncertain. V was trimmed by 0 bases and J by 5 bases, leaving 10 bases between them. Germline V gives CDR1 LNHNV, CDR2 YYDKDF (reference sequence). This CDR3 region has 14 residues. The CDR3 protein is CATSRDPRRYGYTF. The CDR3 DNA is TGTGCCACCAGCAGAGATCCGAGAAGATATGGCTACACCTTC.